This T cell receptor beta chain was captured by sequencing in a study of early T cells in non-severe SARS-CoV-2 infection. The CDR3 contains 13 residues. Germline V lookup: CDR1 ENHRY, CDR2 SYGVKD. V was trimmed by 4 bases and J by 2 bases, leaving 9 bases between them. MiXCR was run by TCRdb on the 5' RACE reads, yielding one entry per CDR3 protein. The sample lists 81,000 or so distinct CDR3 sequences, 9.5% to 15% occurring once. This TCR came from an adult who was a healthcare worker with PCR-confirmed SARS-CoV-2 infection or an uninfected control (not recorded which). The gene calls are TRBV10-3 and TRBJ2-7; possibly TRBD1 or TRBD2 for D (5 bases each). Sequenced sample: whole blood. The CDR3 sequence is CAISAPGPYEQYF. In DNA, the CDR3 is TGTGCCATCAGTGCCCCGGGACCCTACGAGCAGTACTTC.